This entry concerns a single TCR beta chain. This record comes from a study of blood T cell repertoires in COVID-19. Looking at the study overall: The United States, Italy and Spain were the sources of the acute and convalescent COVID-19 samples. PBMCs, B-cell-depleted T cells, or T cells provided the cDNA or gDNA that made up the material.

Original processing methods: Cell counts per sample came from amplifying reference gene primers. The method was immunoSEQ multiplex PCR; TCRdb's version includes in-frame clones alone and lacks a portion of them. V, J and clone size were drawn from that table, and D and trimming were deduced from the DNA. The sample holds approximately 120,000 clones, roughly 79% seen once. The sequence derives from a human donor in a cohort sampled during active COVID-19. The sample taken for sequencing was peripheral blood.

In DNA form, the CDR3 reads TGTGCCAGCAGTGACCACGGTGGCTACACCTTC. Its protein is CASSDHGGYTF. The V call is TRBV6-1, the J call TRBJ1-2; D remains ambiguous. The V end was cut by 3 bases, the J end by 7 bases, with 6 bases between. The CDR3 consists of 11 residues. Germline loops: CDR1 MNHNS, CDR2 SASEGT.